This T cell receptor (beta chain) was captured by sequencing in a study of T cells after yellow fever vaccination. It was through 5'RACE template switching that TCR cDNA was made, with a universal primer site and UMIs added. Using its own MiXCR run on the 5' RACE reads, TCRdb lists one record per CDR3 protein. The data hold about 370,000 distinct CDR3 sequences, with approximately 10% observed a single time. This clonotype was seen at least ten times. Its antigen is not known. Study-level points and caveats: A secondary response was less intense yet reached its peak sooner, at day 5 versus 15. High-abundance clonotypes from the bulk population could contaminate FACS-sorted repertoires.

V lost 6 bases and J 0 bases, leaving 11 bases between the germline ends. The CDR3 is 14 residues long. The sequence was obtained from a young man who received the YFV17D yellow fever vaccine. The chain employs TRBV12-3 or TRBV12-4 and TRBJ1-2; D is undetermined. The sample in question was PBMCs, obtained on the day of the first yellow fever vaccination. The CDR3 spells CASSPTVTNYGYTF. The CDR3 DNA reads TGTGCCAGCAGCCCGACCGTTACTAACTATGGCTACACCTTC.